These 17 T cell receptor beta chains were all obtained from the same sample, sequenced in a study of metastatic and nonmetastatic thyroid tumors. Among the patients, none had received any treatment before thyroid surgery. TCRdb recomputed clones from the PCR reads via MiXCR. The sample gives 35,000 to 50,000 clones, 28% of which show up once; around 9.6% is in the top ten. The source material was blood. Receptors were obtained from a male donor with papillary thyroid cancer or a benign thyroid nodule (not recorded which). Some clones in this sample may be carry-over from other donors' samples.

V is TRBV20-1 and J is TRBJ2-7; TRBD2 might be the D (7 bases). Germline V gene lookup returns CDR1 DFQATT and CDR2 SNEGSKA (reference sequence). The CDR3 covers 14 residues. The V end was cut by 2 bases, the J end by 6 bases, with 17 bases between. The CDR3 bases are TGCAGTGCTAGACCCCCGGGGGGCTCTCGCGAGCAGTACTTC. Its protein product is CSARPPGGSREQYF.

This clone was counted a few times. The V call is TRBV12-3 or TRBV12-4, the J call TRBJ2-1; D is uncertain. Trimming left V 4 bases short and J 7 bases short, with 8 bases between. The CDR3 consists of 12 residues. CDR3 nucleotide sequence: TGTGCCAGCAGTTCCGGCCGGAATGAGCAGTTCTTC. Translation gives CASSSGRNEQFF.

In this sample, this clone turned up many times. This sequence joins TRBV5-1 and TRBJ2-7; unclear D gene. The length of the CDR3 is 13 residues. Per the germline V gene, CDR1 is SGHRS and CDR2 is YFSETQ. V was trimmed by 1 base and J by 6 bases, leaving 11 bases between them. CDR3 DNA: TGCGCCAGCAGCTTGTCTCGGGTTTCCGAGCAGTACTTC. This sequence encodes CASSLSRVSEQYF.

This clone was observed a few times. The V gene is TRBV2, the J gene TRBJ2-3; weak D call: TRBD1 (6 bases). With 6 bases removed from V and 0 bases from J, the gap between germline ends came to 10 bases. Looked up from germline, CDR1 is SNHLY and CDR2 is FYNNEI. The CDR3 is 14 amino acids. CDR3 nucleotides: TGTGCCAGCAGCCCCGACAGGAGCACAGATACGCAGTATTTT. It is translated as CASSPDRSTDTQYF.

In this sample, this clone turned up many times. The chain has TRBV29-1 and TRBJ2-7; unclear D gene. The ends were cut back, 3 bases at V and 4 bases at J, with 10 bases in the middle. The CDR3 runs to 12 residues. The germline V gene has CDR1 SQVTM and CDR2 ANQGSEA. CDR3 DNA: TGCAGCGTTGAGATTAGTCTTTACGAGCAGTACTTC. Translated, it gives CSVEISLYEQYF.

Comment on this clone: A much bigger clone sits one base away, suggesting this may be a read error. Other DNA sequences within the sample encode an identical CDR3. The V and J genes are TRBV12-3 or TRBV12-4 and TRBJ2-4, with a weak D call TRBD1 (6 bases). Trimming stripped 5 bases from V and 4 bases from J, with 15 bases between. This CDR3 is built from 15 residues. The CDR3 DNA follows: TGTGCCAGCAGTACCCGTACAGGGCCAAAAAACATTCAGTACTTC. It is translated as CASSTRTGPKNIQYF.

Notes on this clone: An end of the junction does not agree with germline; a read error may underlie this. The chain employs TRBV2 and TRBJ2-1; weak D call: TRBD1 (6 bases). The germline CDR1 and CDR2 sequences are SNHLY and FYNNEI. The CDR3 consists of 15 residues. DNA for the CDR3: TGTGTCAGCAGTGACGGGACAAGCTACTACAATGAGCAGTTCTTC. This sequence encodes CVSSDGTSYYNEQFF.

The genes are TRBV20-1 and TRBJ1-5; D is unresolved. Germline lookup yields CDR1 DFQATT and CDR2 SNEGSKA (reference sequence). The CDR3 spans 15 residues. V lost 0 bases and J lost 0, with 9 bases in between. CDR3 sequence reads: CSARDYSHSNQPQHF. The CDR3 nucleotides read TGCAGTGCTAGAGATTACAGCCATAGCAATCAGCCCCAGCATTTT.

This clone has just a few counts. This chain joins TRBV19 and TRBJ2-1; TRBD2 is a possible D gene (5 bases). Looked up from germline, CDR1 is LNHDA and CDR2 is SQIVND (reference sequence). Trimming took off 7 bases at V and 4 bases at J, with 11 bases between the two ends. The CDR3 has 13 residues. The CDR3 region is CASTTGNYNEQFF. The CDR3, as DNA: TGTGCCAGTACCACCGGGAATTACAATGAGCAGTTCTTC.

In its sample, this clone was seen many times. The chain links TRBV5-1 to TRBJ2-3; D not certain. Germline loops: CDR1 SGHRS, CDR2 YFSETQ. V was trimmed by 0 bases and J by 2 bases, leaving 7 bases between them. This CDR3 spans 14 amino acids. The CDR3 loop reads CASSLEGYTDTQYF. The CDR3 DNA follows: TGCGCCAGCAGCTTGGAGGGATACACAGATACGCAGTATTTT.

The V and J genes are TRBV2 and TRBJ2-7; D assignment may be TRBD1 or TRBD2 (5 bases each). The CDR3 is made up of 15 amino acids. V lost 6 bases and J lost 3, with 18 bases in between. From germline, CDR1 is SNHLY and CDR2 FYNNEI. The CDR3 is CASSETGRRLYEQYV. The DNA of the CDR3 is TGTGCCAGCAGCGAAACGGGACGGAGACTCTACGAGCAGTACGTC.

The sample holds a few counts of this clone. The chain combines TRBV2 with TRBJ1-3; D is undetermined. The CDR3 runs to 12 residues. V gave up 3 bases and J gave up 10 bases, with 10 bases separating them. Germline V gene lookup returns CDR1 SNHLY and CDR2 FYNNEI. This CDR3 reads CASSESAATIYF. In DNA form, the CDR3 reads TGTGCCAGCAGTGAGAGTGCTGCAACCATATATTTT.

As to this clone: Germline and junction disagree at one end, which may indicate a read error. The chain employs TRBV28 and TRBJ1-2, with D possibly TRBD1 on 6 matching bases. This CDR3 is built from 15 residues. Germline values: CDR1 MDHEN, CDR2 SYDVKM. CDR3: CGSSLKWRQDRGYTF. CDR3 coding DNA: TGTGGCAGCAGTTTAAAGTGGAGACAGGACCGCGGCTACACCTTC.

The gene calls are TRBV24-1 and TRBJ2-1; 8 bases agree with TRBD1. The length of the CDR3 is 16 residues. Trimming took 4 bases from V and 5 from J; bases not matched to a gene: 9. Germline CDR1 is KGHDR and CDR2 is SFDVKD. The CDR3 loop reads CATSDPGTGLNNEQFF. CDR3 nucleotides: TGTGCCACCAGTGACCCGGGGACAGGCCTGAACAATGAGCAGTTCTTC.

This clone was seen repeatedly, ten times or more. V is TRBV10-2 and J is TRBJ2-7; D perhaps matches TRBD1 (5 bases). The V gene lost 8 bases and the J gene lost 2 bases, with 13 bases spanning the gap. CDR3 length: 13 residues. Germline-derived CDR1 and CDR2 are WSHSY and SAAADI. CDR3 DNA: TGCGCCAGCCTCCAGGGCGAGACCTACGAGCAGTACTTC. This codes for CASLQGETYEQYF.

Only a few counts were recorded for this clone. One junction end does not reproduce the germline sequence, and a read error may be involved. The rearrangement joins TRBV6-1 to TRBJ2-1; a weak D match, TRBD1 (5 bases). The CDR3 consists of 16 residues. Germline V gene data show CDR1 as MNHNS and CDR2 as SASEGT. The CDR3 region is CASSQHGATSYNKQFF. The CDR3 DNA sequence: TGTGCCAGCAGTCAACATGGGGCGACTTCCTACAATAAGCAGTTCTTC.

This clone occurred a few times. The chain couples TRBV2 to TRBJ2-3; D perhaps matches TRBD1 (6 bases). This CDR3 contains 14 residues. The germline V gene has CDR1 SNHLY and CDR2 FYNNEI. V dropped 7 bases and J dropped 3 bases, with 14 bases sitting between them. The CDR3 loop reads CASNSGTGTDTQYF. CDR3 sequence (DNA): TGTGCCAGCAACTCCGGAACAGGGACAGATACGCAGTATTTT. The variable domain in full, completed from reference TRBV2 and TRBJ2-3, reads EPEVTQTPSHQVTQMGQEVILRCVPISNHLYFYWYRQILGQKVEFLVSFYNNEISEKSEIFDDQFSVERPDGSNFTLKIRSTKLEDSAMYFCASNSGTGTDTQYFGPGTRLTVL.